One sample yielded the 20 T cell receptor beta chains listed below, sequenced in a study of shared clonotypes between healthy human individuals. Sequenced by immunoSEQ multiplex PCR; TCRdb stores in-frame clones only, minus some. The sample has fewer than 3 million clones; approximately 90% are singletons. Sequenced material: naive CD4+ T cells from PBMCs. Indicated subset: CD45RA+ positively selected. These TCRs come from a man aged 18-30 years in good health. Some clones in this sample may be carry-over from other donors' samples.

This chain uses TRBV18 with TRBJ2-1, with 12 bases aligning to TRBD2. The trim removed 0 bases at V and 3 bases at J, leaving 9 bases unmatched. The CDR3 spans 19 residues. Germline V gene lookup returns CDR1 KGHSH and CDR2 LQKENI. The CDR3 DNA follows: TGTGCCAGCTCACCACCGAACGGACTAGCGGGGTCAGGCTACAATGAGCAGTTCTTC. This codes for CASSPPNGLAGSGYNEQFF.

This rearrangement joins TRBV4-2 to TRBJ2-5; D is perhaps TRBD1 or TRBD2 (5 bases each). The germline gives CDR1 LGHNA, CDR2 YNFKEQ. Trimming cost V 4 bases and J 5 bases, with 17 bases left between them. The length of the CDR3 is 15 residues. CDR3 sequence: CASSLREAPGETQYF. CDR3 DNA sequence: TGTGCCAGCAGCCTACGGGAAGCGCCAGGGGAGACCCAGTACTTC.

This chain connects TRBV5-1 to TRBJ2-7, with 11 bases fitting TRBD1. The length of the CDR3 is 15 residues. V shed 4 bases and J 2 bases; nucleotides not matched to a gene: 5. The germline V gene encodes CDR1 SGHRS and CDR2 YFSETQ. The CDR3 loop reads CASSHGQGAPYEQYF. For the CDR3, the DNA is TGCGCCAGCAGCCACGGACAGGGGGCCCCCTACGAGCAGTACTTC.

This clone occurred once. V and J are TRBV4-1 and TRBJ2-7; maybe TRBD2 (6 bases). CDR3 length: 15 residues. The V end lost 1 base, the J end lost 3 bases, and 13 bases lay between the germline ends. Germline-derived CDR1 and CDR2 are MGHRA and YSYEKL. The chain's CDR3 is CASSQALAEIYEQYF. In nucleotides, the CDR3 is TGCGCCAGCAGCCAAGCCTTAGCGGAAATCTACGAGCAGTACTTC.

The V gene is TRBV6-1, the J gene TRBJ2-1; TRBD1 agrees at 10 bases. With 6 bases clipped from V and 8 bases from J, the junction kept 10 bases outside the gene matches. CDR3 size: 15 residues. Germline CDR1 is MNHNS and CDR2 is SASEGT. The CDR3 loop is CASSPRGQGTHEQFF. The CDR3 DNA reads as TGTGCCAGCAGCCCCCGGGGACAGGGGACCCATGAGCAGTTCTTC.

This rearrangement joins TRBV29-1 to TRBJ1-5; 7 positions agree with TRBD1. Germline V CDR1 and CDR2: SQVTM, ANQGSEA. The CDR3 has 13 residues. V dropped 5 bases and J dropped 2; count of bases not matched to a gene: 3. The CDR3 DNA reads as TGCAGCGTTTGGCAGGGGGGCAATCAGCCCCAGCATTTT. This codes for CSVWQGGNQPQHF. Together with reference TRBV29-1 and TRBJ1-5, the CDR3 gives the full variable domain: SAVISQKPSRDICQRGTSLTIQCQVDSQVTMMFWYRQQPGQSLTLIATANQGSEATYESGFVIDKFPISRPNLTFSTLTVSNMSPEDSSIYLCSVWQGGNQPQHFGDGTRLSIL.

J is TRBJ1-1 and V is TRBV11-2; 8 bases fit TRBD1. The CDR3 has 19 amino acids. V lost 4 bases to trimming and J lost 0 bases; unmatched junction nucleotides: 16. The V gene's germline CDR1 is SGHAT and CDR2 FQNNGV. This chain's CDR3 is CASSSRAGGPLRMNTEAFF. CDR3 DNA: TGTGCCAGCAGCTCCCGGGCAGGGGGCCCTCTTCGTATGAACACTGAAGCTTTCTTT.

The chain couples TRBV5-4 to TRBJ2-1, with D unresolved. The V gene lost 0 bases and the J gene lost 7 bases, with 11 bases spanning the gap. In germline, CDR1 is SGHNT, CDR2 YYREEE (reference sequence). This CDR3 comprises 14 residues. The CDR3: CASSLVTRPNEQFF. For the CDR3, the DNA is TGTGCCAGCAGCTTGGTGACCCGTCCGAATGAGCAGTTCTTC.

J is TRBJ2-6 and V is TRBV9; D is ambiguous. The V gene's germline CDR1 is SGDLS and CDR2 YYNGEE. The CDR3 runs to 15 residues. Trimming pared 0 bases from V and 12 bases from J, leaving 16 bases between. CDR3 DNA sequence: TGTGCCAGCAGCGTAGCTTCGACGATGTCCGGCGTCCTGACTTTC. It encodes CASSVASTMSGVLTF.

This clone was counted a single time. The chain has TRBV5-8 and TRBJ1-5; D remains unclear. Germline-derived CDR1 and CDR2 are SGHTS and YDEGEE. Trimming left V 1 base short and J 0 bases short, with 11 bases between. CDR3 length: 16 amino acids. The CDR3 DNA is TGTGCCAGCAGCTTGTATACATTCTATAGCAATCAGCCCCAGCATTTT. The encoded protein is CASSLYTFYSNQPQHF. The whole variable domain, filled in from reference TRBV5-8 and TRBJ1-5, reads EAGVTQSPTHLIKTRGQQATLRCSPISGHTSVYWYQQALGLGLQFLLWYDEGEERNRGNFPPRFSGRQFPNYSSELNVNALELEDSALYLCASSLYTFYSNQPQHFGDGTRLSIL.

The V gene is TRBV5-4, the J gene TRBJ2-4; maybe TRBD2 (6 bases). Trimming took 1 base from V and 3 from J, leaving 11 bases between them. Germline loops: CDR1 SGHNT, CDR2 YYREEE (reference sequence). This CDR3 comprises 15 residues. The CDR3 protein is CASSLIGGSKNIQYF. For the CDR3, the DNA is TGTGCCAGCAGCTTGATTGGGGGGAGCAAAAACATTCAGTACTTC.

The table lists this clone with a count of one. J is TRBJ2-7 and V is TRBV5-1, with 8 nucleotides matching TRBD1. This CDR3 is 16 amino acids long. The V segment lost 0 bases and the J segment 4 bases; nucleotides outside the gene matches: 9. CDR1 SGHRS and CDR2 YFSETQ come from the germline V gene. This CDR3 reads CASSLVGQGADYEQYF. The CDR3 DNA reads TGCGCCAGCAGCTTGGTAGGGCAGGGGGCAGATTACGAGCAGTACTTC.

The J gene is TRBJ2-5, the V gene TRBV9; tentatively, D is TRBD1 (6 bases). Germline CDR1 and CDR2: SGDLS and YYNGEE. The length of the CDR3 is 16 residues. V dropped 4 bases and J dropped 4 bases, with 20 bases sitting between them. Here the CDR3 reads CASSPRPNRAIETQYF. CDR3 coding DNA: TGTGCCAGCAGCCCCCGACCCAACAGGGCTATAGAGACCCAGTACTTC.

In DNA form, the CDR3 reads TGTGCCAGCAGTGGACAGGGGAACAATCAGCCCCAGCATTTT. This encodes CASSGQGNNQPQHF. This chain connects TRBV6-5 to TRBJ1-5, with 9 bases identical to TRBD1. There are 14 residues in the CDR3. Trimming removed 5 bases from V and 3 bases from J; junction bases left unmatched: 2. Germline V lookup: CDR1 MNHEY, CDR2 SVGAGI.

The chain couples TRBV5-1 to TRBJ2-5; D unresolved. CDR3 length: 11 residues. The V end was cut by 4 bases, the J end by 4 bases, with 5 bases between. Germline V gene data show CDR1 as SGHRS and CDR2 as YFSETQ. The CDR3 is CASSRIETQYF. The CDR3 nucleotides read TGCGCCAGCAGCCGAATAGAGACCCAGTACTTC. The variable domain in full, completed from reference TRBV5-1 and TRBJ2-5, reads KAGVTQTPRYLIKTRGQQVTLSCSPISGHRSVSWYQQTPGQGLQFLFEYFSETQRNKGNFPGRFSGRQFSNSRSEMNVSTLELGDSALYLCASSRIETQYFGPGTRLLVL.

The chain uses TRBV7-9 and TRBJ2-7; D might be TRBD1 (6 bases). This CDR3 region has 14 residues. Germline V gene data show CDR1 as SEHNR and CDR2 as FQNEAQ (reference sequence). V shed 2 bases and J shed 6 bases, with 14 bases lying between them. In DNA form, the CDR3 reads TGTGCCAGCAGCTTATTTTCAGGGGCGGGCGAGCAGTACTTC. It yields the protein CASSLFSGAGEQYF.

This clone was recorded only once. The V gene is TRBV27, the J gene TRBJ1-1, with 8 positions matching TRBD1. V trimming: 6 bases; J trimming: 7 bases; junction bases outside the gene matches: 10. Germline CDR1 and CDR2: MNHEY and SMNVEV (reference sequence). The CDR3 extends over 14 amino acids. The CDR3 DNA follows: TGTGCCAGCAGAACCGTCGCAGGGGGCGGTGAAGCTTTCTTT. It encodes CASRTVAGGGEAFF.

The rearrangement uses TRBV5-4 and TRBJ2-2; 9 bases are a match to TRBD2. In germline, CDR1 is SGHNT, CDR2 YYREEE (reference sequence). The CDR3 runs 17 residues. The junction had 7 bases not matched to a gene; V was cut back by 3 bases and J by 1 base. The DNA of the CDR3 is TGTGCCAGCAGCTCCCTAGCGGGACAATGGAACACCGGGGAGCTGTTTTTT. It codes for CASSSLAGQWNTGELFF.

The rearrangement joins TRBV5-1 to TRBJ2-3; 9 bases match TRBD1. The V gene's germline CDR1 is SGHRS and CDR2 YFSETQ. The CDR3 totals 16 residues. After removal of 5 bases from V and 3 bases from J, the junction contained 10 bases not matched to a gene. The CDR3 sequence: CASRPGDRENTDTQYF. CDR3 bases: TGCGCCAGCAGACCAGGGGACAGGGAGAATACAGATACGCAGTATTTT.

Details on this clone: Other DNA sequences in the same sample also yield this CDR3. V usage is TRBV7-2 and J usage is TRBJ2-2, with D perhaps matching TRBD2 (6 bases). The germline V gene encodes CDR1 SGHTA and CDR2 FQGNSA. V gave up 1 base and J gave up 2 bases, with 11 bases separating them. The CDR3 totals 16 residues. The CDR3 spells CASSLGRGLNTGELFF. The DNA for the CDR3 is TGTGCCAGCAGCTTAGGGAGGGGCCTAAACACCGGGGAGCTGTTTTTT.